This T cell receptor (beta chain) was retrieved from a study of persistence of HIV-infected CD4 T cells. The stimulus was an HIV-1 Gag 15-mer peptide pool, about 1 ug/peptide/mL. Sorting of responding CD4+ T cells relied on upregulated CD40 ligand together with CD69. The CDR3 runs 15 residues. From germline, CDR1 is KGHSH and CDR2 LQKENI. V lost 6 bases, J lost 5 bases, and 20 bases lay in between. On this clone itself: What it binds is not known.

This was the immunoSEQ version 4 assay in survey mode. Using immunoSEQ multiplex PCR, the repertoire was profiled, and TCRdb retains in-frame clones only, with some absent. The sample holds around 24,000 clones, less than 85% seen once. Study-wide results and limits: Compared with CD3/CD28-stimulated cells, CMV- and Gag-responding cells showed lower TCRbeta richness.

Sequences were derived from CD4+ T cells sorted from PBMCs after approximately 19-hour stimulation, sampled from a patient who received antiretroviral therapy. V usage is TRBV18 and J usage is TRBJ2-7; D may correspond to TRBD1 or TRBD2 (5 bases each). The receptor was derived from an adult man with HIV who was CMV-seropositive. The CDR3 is CASSPRGVLTDEQYF. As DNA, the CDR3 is TGTGCCAGCTCGCCAAGAGGGGTCCTTACGGACGAGCAGTACTTC.